What follows describes a single T cell receptor (beta chain). Its specificity is not known. Germline CDR1 reads DFQATT; CDR2 reads SNEGSKA (reference sequence). With 0 bases removed from V and 5 bases from J, the gap between germline ends came to 13 bases. CDR3 length: 14 residues. The data stem from a study of T cells in Graves' hyperthyroidism and ophthalmopathy. Overall study: Peripheral blood draws took place at initial diagnosis, ahead of any treatment. General study points: Appearing also in blood were most of the thyroid clonotypes expanded above 0.001.

Authors of the study amplified TCR beta CDR3 regions from RNA transcripts. A first-round RT-PCR of the TCR CDR3 used the HTBI primer set. TCRdb used MiXCR to reprocess the multiplex PCR reads, holding one entry per CDR3 protein. Of about 300,000 distinct CDR3 sequences listed, roughly 19% are singletons. The sequencing input was blood. The gene calls are TRBV20-1 and TRBJ1-2; D gene uncertain. This clonotype originated in a man between 45 and 60 years old with Graves' ophthalmopathy. This CDR3 is CSARDPAAGYGYTF. CDR3 in DNA: TGCAGTGCTAGAGATCCGGCCGCTGGGTATGGCTACACCTTC.